These 14 T cell receptor beta chains were all obtained from the same sample, sequenced in a study of CXCR3-negative and CXCR3-positive naive CD8 T cells (dated by TCRdb to the late 2010s). Overall results and qualifications from the work: Compared with CXCR3-negative naive cells, CXCR3-positive naive cells had TRB CDR3s with higher hydrophobicity (lower Kidera factor 4), lower energy, and higher strength and volume indices.

Their antigens remain unidentified. Sequenced on a NextSeq 550. The Human TCR Profiling Kit (MiLaboratory) was used to prepare UMI-labeled 5' RACE TRB cDNA libraries. With the reads reprocessed by TCRdb, a single entry stands for each CDR3 protein sequence and no DNA is reported. The table for this sample shows about 89,000 distinct CDR3 sequences. The top ten hold approximately 1% of the sample. Sample: naive CXCR3+ CD8+ T cells from blood. Per the publication, the cell subset or site label means: CD45RO-CCR7+CD27+CD95- naive CD8+ T cells expressing CXCR3 (TNR3+). The source is a human donor in good health. Some clones in this sample may be carry-over from other donors' samples.

The chain couples TRBV14 to TRBJ2-2; the TCRdb D gene call, TRBD1, has no DNA to confirm it. The CDR3 sequence is 16 residues long. CDR1 is SGHDN and CDR2 is FVKESK in the germline V gene. The CDR3 is CASSLDSKRGTGELFF.

The chain links TRBV6-4 to TRBJ1-6; without DNA, the TCRdb call of TRBD1 cannot be checked. This CDR3 has 15 amino acids. Germline V lookup: CDR1 MRHNA, CDR2 SNTAGT. The CDR3 spells CASGQSASYNSPLHF.

The chain joins TRBV27 to TRBJ2-1; the TRBD2 assignment by TCRdb is unverifiable without DNA. This CDR3 has 15 residues. CDR1 is MNHEY, CDR2 SMNVEV, per germline (reference sequence). CDR3 loop: CASNKGLAEYNEQFF.

The V call is TRBV7-9, the J call TRBJ2-7; TCRdb names TRBD1, which stays unverified in the absence of DNA. Germline assignment: CDR1 SEHNR and CDR2 FQNEAQ (reference sequence). This CDR3 has 20 amino acids. This CDR3 reads CASSPDGGGQASFASYEQYF.

This rearrangement joins TRBV4-3 to TRBJ1-1; TCRdb's D gene call, TRBD1, goes unchecked for lack of DNA. Germline CDR1 is LGHNA and CDR2 is YSLEER. CDR3 size: 15 residues. The CDR3 spells CASSQRQGARAEAFF.

The chain joins TRBV13 to TRBJ2-5; checking the TCRdb D call of TRBD1 is not possible without DNA. This CDR3 has 16 amino acids. Germline V gene data show CDR1 as PRHDT and CDR2 as FYEKMQ (reference sequence). This chain's CDR3 is CASSLPLLDRQETQYF.

This chain joins TRBV28 and TRBJ2-7; TCRdb designates TRBD1, a call that cannot be tested without DNA. This CDR3 has 14 residues. Germline loops: CDR1 MDHEN, CDR2 SYDVKM. The CDR3 spells CASSTGTGFSEQYF.

This CDR3 is CASSQDGRGGFEAFF. This chain connects TRBV4-3 to TRBJ1-1; TCRdb's D gene call, TRBD1, goes unchecked for lack of DNA. CDR1 is LGHNA and CDR2 is YSLEER in the germline V gene. The CDR3 is 15 residues long.

The chain combines TRBV5-1 with TRBJ2-7; without DNA, the TCRdb call of TRBD2 cannot be checked. The germline CDR1 and CDR2 sequences are SGHRS and YFSETQ. There are 16 residues in the CDR3. The CDR3 sequence is CASSDGLAGGTYEQYF. The complete variable domain, with remaining parts taken from reference TRBV5-1 and TRBJ2-7, reads KAGVTQTPRYLIKTRGQQVTLSCSPISGHRSVSWYQQTPGQGLQFLFEYFSETQRNKGNFPGRFSGRQFSNSRSEMNVSTLELGDSALYLCASSDGLAGGTYEQYFGPGTRLTVT.

The chain recombines TRBV20-1 with TRBJ2-7. CDR1 is DFQATT and CDR2 is SNEGSKA in the germline V gene (reference sequence). The CDR3 runs 15 residues. The CDR3 spells CSAREWTETSYEQYF.

The gene calls are TRBV15 and TRBJ2-7; TCRdb's D call of TRBD2 is untestable without DNA. This CDR3 region has 13 residues. Looked up from germline, CDR1 is LNHNV and CDR2 is YYDKDF (reference sequence). CDR3: CATSGDFLGEQYF. The full variable domain, with the rest looked up from reference TRBV15 and TRBJ2-7, is DAMVIQNPRYQVTQFGKPVTLSCSQTLNHNVMYWYQQKSSQAPKLLFHYYDKDFNNEADTPDNFQSRRPNTSFCFLDIRSPGLGDTAMYLCATSGDFLGEQYFGPGTRLTVT.

The V and J genes are TRBV5-4 and TRBJ2-7; TCRdb names TRBD1, which stays unverified in the absence of DNA. From germline, CDR1 is SGHNT and CDR2 YYREEE (reference sequence). This CDR3 contains 14 residues. CDR3: CASSPRGTYGEQYF. Filled out from reference TRBV5-4 and TRBJ2-7, the complete variable domain reads ETGVTQSPTHLIKTRGQQVTLRCSSQSGHNTVSWYQQALGQGPQFIFQYYREEENGRGNFPPRFSGLQFPNYSSELNVNALELDDSALYLCASSPRGTYGEQYFGPGTRLTVT.

The chain combines TRBV18 with TRBJ2-5. Germline CDR1 KGHSH, CDR2 LQKENI. The CDR3 covers 15 residues. The chain's CDR3 is CASSPSSRYQETQYF.

V is TRBV12-3 or TRBV12-4 and J is TRBJ2-7; TCRdb returns TRBD1, unconfirmable since there is no DNA. This CDR3 has 14 residues. The chain's CDR3 is CASSQSGTAYEQYF.